This is a list of T cell receptor beta chains from one sample in a study of T cells after yellow fever vaccination. TCRdb reprocessed the 5' RACE reads via MiXCR and lists one record per CDR3 protein. This table holds hundreds of thousands of distinct CDR3 sequences, approximately 13% found once. The sample in question was PBMCs, obtained on the day of the yellow fever booster vaccination. The receptor set was obtained from a man between 25 and 39 years old who received the YFV17D yellow fever vaccine. CDR3s include the opening cysteine and the closing phenylalanine or tryptophan. A D gene is named only where the DNA matches it firmly. Where a row states a size, it is once, few, many or the class of an expanded clone; other rows omit it.

>TRBJ2-3|few|NA|TRBV10-3
CAINRQPGDTQYF
TGTGCCATCAACAGACAGCCTGGAGATACGCAGTATTTT
>TRBJ2-2|few|NA|TRBV27
CASSLVREIGELFF
TGTGCCAGCAGTTTGGTCAGGGAAATCGGGGAGCTGTTTTTT
>TRBJ2-1|many|NA|TRBV7-2
CASSTTSTTYNEQFF
TGTGCCAGCAGCACGACTAGTACTACATACAATGAGCAGTTCTTC
>TRBJ2-6|NA|TRBD1|TRBV20-1
CSASGTGQAGANVLTF
TGCAGTGCTTCCGGGACAGGGCAGGCTGGGGCCAACGTCCTGACTTTC
>TRBJ1-1|NA|NA|TRBV20-1
CSVIPGGRAFF
TGCAGTGTAATTCCGGGGGGACGAGCTTTCTTT
>TRBJ2-3|many|TRBD2|TRBV27
CASRPAGGDTQYF
TGTGCCAGCAGACCAGCGGGAGGAGATACGCAGTATTTT
>TRBJ2-2|few|NA|TRBV18
CASSPGRTGELFF
TGTGCCAGCTCACCAGGACGAACCGGGGAGCTGTTTTTT
>TRBJ2-7|few|NA|TRBV9
CASSVSTRTYEQYF
TGTGCCAGCAGCGTAAGTACTCGGACCTACGAGCAGTACTTC
>TRBJ2-4|few|TRBD2|TRBV6-5
CASSYSTAGGENIQYF
TGTGCCAGCAGTTACTCGACGGCGGGGGGGGAAAACATTCAGTACTTC
>TRBJ2-7|NA|TRBD2|TRBV5-1
CASSLGLAGTKGYEQYF
TGCGCCAGCAGCTTAGGACTAGCGGGGACGAAAGGTTACGAGCAGTACTTC
>TRBJ1-2|few|NA|TRBV7-2
CASSPQRQGNGYTF
TGTGCCAGCAGCCCCCAAAGGCAGGGTAATGGCTACACCTTC
>TRBJ1-5|NA|TRBD1|TRBV10-3
CAISESRGQGSNQPQHF
TGTGCCATCAGTGAGTCGAGGGGACAGGGGAGCAATCAGCCCCAGCATTTT
>TRBJ2-3|many|NA|TRBV15
CATSRVTDTQYF
TGTGCCACCAGCAGGGTCACAGATACGCAGTATTTT
>TRBJ1-3|few|TRBD1|TRBV5-4
CASSLGGQGAGNTIYF
TGTGCCAGCAGCTTAGGCGGACAGGGGGCTGGAAACACCATATATTTT
>TRBJ1-2|NA|TRBD1|TRBV6-5
CASSYHSFKPGGDNYGYTF
TGTGCCAGCAGTTACCATTCCTTCAAGCCAGGGGGCGATAACTATGGCTACACCTTC
>TRBJ2-1|NA|NA|TRBV6-2/TRBV6-3
CASTLGGSNEQFF
TGTGCCAGCACTTTGGGCGGGTCAAATGAGCAGTTCTTC
>TRBJ2-1|few|NA|TRBV30
CAWSPIPNEQFF
TGTGCCTGGAGTCCGATCCCCAATGAGCAGTTCTTC
>TRBJ2-2|NA|TRBD2|TRBV20-1
CSARKVAGGPGTGELFF
TGCAGTGCTCGAAAGGTCGCGGGAGGGCCGGGCACCGGGGAGCTGTTTTTT
>TRBJ1-4|few|NA|TRBV9
CASSVGGLGADFEKLFF
TGTGCCAGCAGCGTAGGGGGATTGGGGGCGGATTTTGAAAAACTGTTTTTT
>TRBJ2-3|few|TRBD2|TRBV12-3/TRBV12-4
CASSWSLAGTDTQYF
TGTGCCAGCAGTTGGAGTCTAGCGGGCACAGATACGCAGTATTTT
>TRBJ2-1|NA|TRBD2|TRBV6-1
CASRRTSGRISYNEQFF
TGTGCCAGCAGAAGGACTAGCGGGAGGATCTCCTACAATGAGCAGTTCTTC
>TRBJ2-2|few|NA|TRBV12-3/TRBV12-4
CASSGYTGELFF
TGTGCCAGCAGTGGGTACACCGGGGAGCTGTTTTTT
>TRBJ1-1|NA|TRBD1|TRBV9
CASSVRTGVNTEAFF
TGTGCCAGCAGCGTTCGGACAGGGGTTAACACTGAAGCTTTCTTT
>TRBJ2-4|NA|NA|TRBV7-9
CASEGLENIQYF
TGTGCCAGCGAGGGCCTCGAAAACATTCAGTACTTC
>TRBJ2-1|NA|NA|TRBV12-3/TRBV12-4
CASSFRFATKPNEQFF
TGTGCCAGCAGTTTTCGATTCGCGACCAAGCCCAATGAGCAGTTCTTC
>TRBJ2-7|few|TRBD1|TRBV28
CASEGGQGTEQYF
TGTGCCAGCGAAGGGGGACAGGGCACCGAGCAGTACTTC
>TRBJ1-4|NA|NA|TRBV30
CAWSVNGLFF
TGTGCCTGGAGTGTTAACGGACTGTTTTTT
>TRBJ2-7|NA|NA|TRBV5-6
CARGPGQLCYEQYF
TGTGCCAGGGGCCCCGGACAGCTCTGCTACGAGCAGTACTTC
>TRBJ2-5|few|TRBD2|TRBV7-7
CASTMGTSRGETQYF
TGTGCTAGCACAATGGGGACTAGCCGAGGAGAGACCCAGTACTTC
>TRBJ2-7|NA|NA|TRBV18
CASSQEGANYEQYF
TGTGCCAGCTCACAGGAGGGAGCCAACTACGAGCAGTACTTC
>TRBJ1-1|NA|NA|TRBV4-2
CASSQGAGETEAFF
TGTGCCAGCAGCCAAGGGGCAGGAGAAACTGAAGCTTTCTTT
>TRBJ2-1|few|TRBD2|TRBV5-1
CASSLERLAGSLEQFF
TGCGCCAGCAGCTTGGAGAGACTAGCGGGAAGCCTTGAGCAGTTCTTC
>TRBJ2-5|NA|NA|TRBV9
CASSVSRVGQETQYF
TGTGCCAGCAGCGTAAGCAGGGTAGGGCAAGAGACCCAGTACTTC
>TRBJ1-5|few|NA|TRBV6-2/TRBV6-3
CASSPDVNQPQHF
TGTGCCAGCAGCCCGGACGTTAATCAGCCCCAGCATTTT
>TRBJ2-5|NA|TRBD1|TRBV28
CASSWALGTVQETQYF
TGTGCCAGCAGTTGGGCCCTGGGGACAGTCCAAGAGACCCAGTACTTC
>TRBJ2-7|few|NA|TRBV28
CASIRRGGAYEQYF
TGTGCCAGCATCAGGCGGGGTGGGGCCTACGAGCAGTACTTC
>TRBJ2-1|NA|TRBD2|TRBV2
CASRALAGAYNEQFF
TGTGCCAGCAGAGCCCTAGCGGGAGCTTACAATGAGCAGTTCTTC
>TRBJ2-5|NA|NA|TRBV15
CATSRGVGETQYF
TGTGCCACCAGCAGAGGGGTGGGAGAGACCCAGTACTTC
>TRBJ2-5|NA|NA|TRBV20-1
CSARLDSSRETQYF
TGCAGTGCTAGACTCGACTCTTCGCGAGAGACCCAGTACTTC
>TRBJ1-3|few|NA|TRBV9
CASSVSQRSEIYF
TGTGCCAGCAGCGTAAGCCAAAGGTCTGAGATATATTTT
>TRBJ2-2|few|NA|TRBV12-3/TRBV12-4
CASRVRESGELFF
TGTGCCAGCAGGGTCAGGGAATCCGGGGAGCTGTTTTTT
>TRBJ2-2|few|NA|TRBV28
CASRDHSTGELFF
TGTGCCAGCAGAGATCACTCGACCGGGGAGCTGTTTTTT
>TRBJ2-1|NA|NA|TRBV20-1
CSATGILNEQFF
TGCAGTGCAACCGGGATCCTCAATGAGCAGTTCTTC
>TRBJ2-7|NA|NA|TRBV7-9
CASTQGPYEQYF
TGTGCCAGCACTCAGGGGCCCTACGAGCAGTACTTC
>TRBJ1-1|few|TRBD1|TRBV6-2/TRBV6-3
CASSHTGGNTEAFF
TGTGCCAGCAGTCACACAGGGGGCAATACTGAAGCTTTCTTT
>TRBJ2-5|NA|TRBD1|TRBV29-1
CSVQQGSGETQYF
TGCAGCGTCCAACAGGGGTCTGGGGAGACCCAGTACTTC
>TRBJ1-1|few|NA|TRBV6-6
CASSSTASTEAFF
TGTGCCAGCAGTTCCACAGCTTCCACTGAAGCTTTCTTT
>TRBJ1-5|few|NA|TRBV18
CASSPGQREQPQHF
TGTGCCAGCTCACCGGGCCAGAGAGAGCAGCCCCAGCATTTT
>TRBJ2-2|few|NA|TRBV10-3
CAISESVANTGELFF
TGTGCCATCAGTGAGTCGGTCGCGAACACCGGGGAGCTGTTTTTT
>TRBJ2-1|NA|NA|TRBV12-3/TRBV12-4
CASSLAGVIVQFF
TGTGCCAGCAGTTTAGCGGGGGTTATAGTGCAGTTCTTC